This T cell receptor (beta chain) emerged from a study of cytomegalovirus exposure and HLA in healthy donors. Only a few counts were recorded for this clone. Trimming left V 6 bases short and J 10 bases short, with 10 bases between. CDR3 size: 12 residues. The germline V gene encodes CDR1 ENHRY and CDR2 SYGVKD. Method: immunoSEQ multiplex PCR; TCRdb's copy keeps in-frame clones and lacks some. Of around 300,000 clones listed, around 90% are singletons. This TCR came from a young woman in good health and CMV-seropositive. The sequencing sample was made of PBMCs. The gene calls are TRBV10-3 and TRBJ1-6, with D hard to call. For the CDR3, the DNA is TGTGCCATCAGAGCAGGTTCGTCACCCCTCCACTTT. It encodes CAIRAGSSPLHF.